A single sample is the source of the 22 T cell receptor beta chains below, sequenced in a study of vaccination and CD4 T cells after COVID-19. Scientists ran DNA taken from cultured CD4+ T cells through the Oncomine TCR Beta short-read assay for sequencing. TCRdb re-called the PCR reads through MiXCR, storing one row per CDR3 protein. This sample has 9,500 to 15,000 distinct CDR3 sequences, with 50% found just once. The antigens these receptors bind are not known. This sample's treatment: approximately nine-day PBMC culture with coronavirus spike peptide pools or control peptides (ViraFEST assay). Sequences were obtained from CD4+ T cells from blood, cultured in vitro. The source is a human donor who had recovered from COVID-19.

This clonotype was detected a few times. This sequence joins TRBV7-9 and TRBJ1-5; 9 bases are a match to TRBD1. Trimming took 5 bases from V and 4 from J; bases not matched to a gene: 6. The CDR3 extends over 15 amino acids. The V gene's germline CDR1 is SEHNR and CDR2 FQNEAQ (reference sequence). CDR3: CASSPLGQGNQPQHF. As DNA, the CDR3 is TGTGCCAGCAGCCCGCTAGGACAGGGGAATCAGCCCCAGCATTTT. The variable domain in full, completed from reference TRBV7-9 and TRBJ1-5, reads DTGVSQNPRHKITKRGQNVTFRCDPISEHNRLYWYRQTLGQGPEFLTYFQNEAQLEKSRLLSDRFSAERPKGSFSTLEIQRTEQGDSAMYLCASSPLGQGNQPQHFGDGTRLSIL.

The J gene is TRBJ1-1, the V gene TRBV4-2; no clear D gene. Germline CDR1 is LGHNA and CDR2 is YNFKEQ. This CDR3 comprises 15 residues. Trimming pared 0 bases from V and 1 base from J, leaving 9 bases between. CDR3 in amino acids: CASSQEGWENTEAFF. The CDR3 coding sequence is TGTGCCAGCAGCCAAGAGGGGTGGGAGAACACTGAAGCTTTCTTT.

The chain joins TRBV7-9 to TRBJ1-1, with D unresolved. The CDR3 has 11 amino acids. The germline CDR1 and CDR2 sequences are SEHNR and FQNEAQ (reference sequence). Deletions cut 5 bases from V and 7 bases from J, with 8 bases between. Here the CDR3 reads CASSQTSEAFF. CDR3 nucleotide sequence: TGTGCCAGCAGCCAGACAAGTGAAGCTTTCTTT. Using reference TRBV7-9 and TRBJ1-1 for the parts outside the CDR3, the full variable domain is DTGVSQNPRHKITKRGQNVTFRCDPISEHNRLYWYRQTLGQGPEFLTYFQNEAQLEKSRLLSDRFSAERPKGSFSTLEIQRTEQGDSAMYLCASSQTSEAFFGQGTRLTVV.

V usage is TRBV24-1 and J usage is TRBJ2-1; TRBD1 aligns across 7 bases. The CDR3 contains 16 residues. With 2 bases clipped from V and 6 bases from J, the junction kept 9 bases outside the gene matches. From germline, CDR1 is KGHDR and CDR2 SFDVKD. The CDR3 sequence is CATSDSQDRVSNEQFF. The DNA for the CDR3 is TGTGCCACCAGTGATTCCCAAGACAGGGTATCCAATGAGCAGTTCTTC.

The chain recombines TRBV28 with TRBJ1-4; the match to TRBD1 covers 7 bases. This CDR3 comprises 15 residues. The V gene end was trimmed by 3 bases and the J gene end by 8 bases; junction bases not matched to a gene: 9. CDR1 and CDR2 (germline): MDHEN, SYDVKM. The CDR3 nucleotides read TGTGCCAGCAGTTTGTCCGGGACAGATCGAGAAAAACTGTTTTTT. This encodes CASSLSGTDREKLFF.

The J gene is TRBJ2-3, the V gene TRBV23-1; no firm D call. TRBV23-1 falls under the ORF class, with uncertain function. The CDR3 consists of 13 residues. V was clipped by 6 bases and J by 3 bases, with 10 bases between them. The CDR3 DNA is TGCGCCAGCAGAGAATACTTTACAGATACGCAGTATTTT. This encodes CASREYFTDTQYF.

The chain recombines TRBV11-3 with TRBJ2-7; D remains ambiguous. Germline-derived CDR1 and CDR2 are SGHNT and YENEEA. Trimming removed 6 bases at V and 3 bases at J, with 12 bases between. The CDR3 is made up of 13 amino acids. CDR3 sequence (DNA): TGTGCCAGCAGTCGGTCGGAAGGCTACGAGCAGTACTTC. This translates into CASSRSEGYEQYF. Full variable domain (missing parts from reference TRBV11-3 and TRBJ2-7): EAGVVQSPRYKIIEKKQPVAFWCNPISGHNTLYWYLQNLGQGPELLIRYENEEAVDDSQLPKDRFSAERLKGVDSTLKIQPAELGDSAVYLCASSRSEGYEQYFGPGTRLTVT.

V is TRBV20-1 and J is TRBJ2-1, with 14 bases matching TRBD2. Trimming removed 5 bases from V and 10 bases from J; junction bases left unmatched: 10. The CDR3 is 15 residues long. Germline lookup yields CDR1 DFQATT and CDR2 SNEGSKA (reference sequence). In nucleotides, the CDR3 is TGCAGTGCTGGCGTCGGACTAGCGGGAGGCCAAGAGCAGTTCTTC. Amino acids: CSAGVGLAGGQEQFF.

The V and J genes are TRBV20-1 and TRBJ2-5; TRBD2 aligns across 14 bases. CDR1 and CDR2 from the germline V gene are DFQATT and SNEGSKA (reference sequence). This CDR3 is 13 amino acids long. V shed 6 bases, J shed 5 bases, and the junction held 2 bases outside the gene matches. Written as DNA, the CDR3 is TGCAGTGCGTGGACTAGCGGGGGGGAGACCCAGTACTTC. It yields the protein CSAWTSGGETQYF.

The V and J genes are TRBV28 and TRBJ2-3, with D possibly being TRBD2 (6 bases). This CDR3 has 17 residues. Germline V lookup: CDR1 MDHEN, CDR2 SYDVKM. V was shortened by 2 bases and J by 8 bases, with 23 bases between the two germline ends. In DNA form, the CDR3 reads TGTGCCAGCAGTTTAGGGCAGGGCCCAACCCGGAGGGGTACGCAGTATTTT. Protein: CASSLGQGPTRRGTQYF.

The chain combines TRBV24-1 with TRBJ2-3; D unresolved. The V gene's germline CDR1 is KGHDR and CDR2 SFDVKD. This CDR3 has 15 amino acids. V lost 0 bases, J lost 2 bases, and 8 bases lay in between. The CDR3 reads CATSDLNTYTDTQYF. The CDR3 DNA reads as TGTGCCACCAGTGATTTGAACACTTACACAGATACGCAGTATTTT.

The chain has TRBV20-1 and TRBJ2-1; 9 bases align to TRBD2. The CDR3 has 14 residues. Germline values: CDR1 DFQATT, CDR2 SNEGSKA (reference sequence). The J segment lost 9 bases and the V segment lost 3 bases, leaving 9 bases of the junction unmatched. CDR3 DNA: TGCAGTGCTAGCAATCACAGAGCGGGAGGTGAGCAGTTCTTC. Amino acids: CSASNHRAGGEQFF.

The gene calls are TRBV7-9 and TRBJ1-1, with D maybe TRBD1 (5 bases). CDR3 length: 13 amino acids. Germline V gene data show CDR1 as SEHNR and CDR2 as FQNEAQ (reference sequence). V lost 4 bases to trimming and J lost 10 bases, with 16 bases between them. This CDR3 reads CASSSRVVGAAFF. The CDR3 DNA reads as TGTGCCAGCAGCTCAAGAGTGGTCGGGGCAGCTTTCTTT.

The J gene is TRBJ1-1, the V gene TRBV7-4, with 7 bases fitting TRBD1. The V segment lost 1 base and the J segment 1 base; nucleotides outside the gene matches: 15. The germline CDR1 and CDR2 sequences are SGHVT and SQSDAQ. The CDR3 covers 19 residues. CDR3 nucleotides: TGTGCCAGCAGCTTAGGGGATAAAGACAGGGTGAGATGGAACACTGAAGCTTTCTTT. This translates into CASSLGDKDRVRWNTEAFF.

The V gene is TRBV7-3, the J gene TRBJ1-2; TRBD1 matches 8 bases. V shed 2 bases and J 10 bases; nucleotides not matched to a gene: 6. From germline, CDR1 is SGHTA and CDR2 FQGTGA. This CDR3 has 13 residues. In DNA, the CDR3 is TGTGCCAGCAGCTTACAGGGGGCAACAGACTACACCTTC. Translated, it gives CASSLQGATDYTF.

In its sample, this clonotype was seen a few times. The V gene is TRBV29-1, the J gene TRBJ1-5; 8 bases line up with TRBD1. Germline CDR1 and CDR2: SQVTM and ANQGSEA. Germline trimming cut 6 bases from V and 2 bases from J; bases unmatched to any gene: 9. CDR3 length: 15 amino acids. CDR3 nucleotide sequence: TGCAGCGTGGAGATGGACAGGGTTGGCAATCAGCCCCAGCATTTT. Residues: CSVEMDRVGNQPQHF.

The chain joins TRBV20-1 to TRBJ1-1; 8 bases are a match to TRBD1. Losses at the gene ends were 1 base for V and 3 bases for J; bases not matched to a gene: 4. CDR1 and CDR2 (germline): DFQATT, SNEGSKA (reference sequence). The CDR3 has 14 residues. The CDR3 DNA follows: TGCAGTGCTAGAGGCGACAGGGGCCACACTGAAGCTTTCTTT. Translated, it gives CSARGDRGHTEAFF.

CDR3 region: CASTSSGNNQPQHF. Written as DNA, the CDR3 is TGTGCCAGTACTTCATCGGGGAACAATCAGCCCCAGCATTTT. The gene calls are TRBV6-1 and TRBJ1-5; no reliable D call. The ends were cut back, 9 bases at V and 3 bases at J, with 15 bases in the middle. Germline CDR1 reads MNHNS; CDR2 reads SASEGT. This CDR3 has 14 residues.

This clonotype has only a few counts. The V gene is TRBV19, the J gene TRBJ1-6, with D possibly TRBD1 on 6 matching bases. The germline V gene has CDR1 LNHDA and CDR2 SQIVND (reference sequence). This CDR3 is 14 amino acids long. Trimming took off 5 bases at V and 8 bases at J, with 13 bases between the two ends. In DNA form, the CDR3 reads TGTGCCAGTAGTCGTCAGGGGTCGGATTCACCCCTCCACTTT. Translated: CASSRQGSDSPLHF.

This clonotype was observed a few times. The rearrangement uses TRBV2 and TRBJ2-7, with TRBD2 identical over 9 bases. Germline CDR1 and CDR2: SNHLY and FYNNEI. This CDR3 comprises 19 residues. V shed 7 bases, J shed 3 bases, and the junction held 22 bases outside the gene matches. The CDR3 loop reads CASTMTHRGNPAGGYEQYF. The CDR3 region has the DNA TGTGCCAGCACTATGACCCATAGGGGCAACCCAGCGGGAGGCTACGAGCAGTACTTC.

The gene calls are TRBV6-1 and TRBJ1-4; 9 nucleotides agree with TRBD1. The CDR3 has 14 amino acids. Per the germline V gene, CDR1 is MNHNS and CDR2 is SASEGT. The V and J ends lost 10 bases and 4 bases, in that order; junction bases with no gene match: 7. The CDR3 reads CAMGQGGDNEKLFF. The CDR3 nucleotides read TGTGCCATGGGACAGGGAGGGGATAATGAAAAACTGTTTTTT.

By share of the sample, this clonotype is medium-sized (0.01 to 0.1%). The chain employs TRBV6-1 and TRBJ1-6; 11 positions agree with TRBD1. With V trimmed by 5 bases and J by 8 bases, 11 bases remained unmatched. This CDR3 region has 17 residues. Germline CDR1 MNHNS, CDR2 SASEGT. The DNA of the CDR3 is TGTGCCAGCAGTAGCCCCCCCGGACAGGGGGCTTATTCACCCCTCCACTTT. Amino acids: CASSSPPGQGAYSPLHF.